Shown below are 17 T cell receptor beta chains from a single sample sequenced in a study of T cell responses to AZD1222 COVID-19 vaccine. The protocol was immunoSEQ multiplex PCR, while the TCRdb copy is restricted to in-frame clones and leaves out a portion. This table holds about 66,000 clones, more than 85% found once. This sample comprised peripheral blood, obtained on day 0 of AZD1222 vaccination. Source of these receptors: an adult in good health.

This clone was detected only a few times. The chain has TRBV13 and TRBJ1-4; tentatively, D is TRBD1 (5 bases). Germline V gives CDR1 PRHDT, CDR2 FYEKMQ (reference sequence). This CDR3 spans 14 amino acids. The germline V and J ends were trimmed by 7 bases and 4 bases, with 13 bases remaining between them. The CDR3 sequence: CASTTRDLNEKLFF. The CDR3 coding sequence is TGTGCCAGCACCACTAGGGACCTTAATGAAAAACTGTTTTTT.

The chain has TRBV29-1 and TRBJ1-3, with unresolved D. Germline V lookup: CDR1 SQVTM, CDR2 ANQGSEA. With 3 bases removed from V and 2 bases from J, the gap between germline ends came to 14 bases. This CDR3 is built from 15 residues. The CDR3 reads CSVDSGSGAGNTIYF. CDR3 nucleotide sequence: TGCAGCGTTGACAGTGGATCCGGGGCTGGAAACACCATATATTTT. The complete variable domain, with remaining parts taken from reference TRBV29-1 and TRBJ1-3, reads SAVISQKPSRDICQRGTSLTIQCQVDSQVTMMFWYRQQPGQSLTLIATANQGSEATYESGFVIDKFPISRPNLTFSTLTVSNMSPEDSSIYLCSVDSGSGAGNTIYFGEGSWLTVV.

This chain links TRBV4-1 with TRBJ1-3, with D possibly being TRBD1 (6 bases). Trimming left V 3 bases short and J 4 bases short, with 22 bases between. This CDR3 is built from 18 residues. From germline, CDR1 is MGHRA and CDR2 YSYEKL. Here the CDR3 reads CASSQGGGGLSLGNTIYF. In DNA form, the CDR3 reads TGCGCCAGCAGCCAGGGGGGCGGGGGGCTCTCTCTAGGAAACACCATATATTTT.

The J gene is TRBJ1-1, the V gene TRBV7-9; perhaps TRBD1 as D (5 bases). CDR3 length equals 16 residues. V was cut by 5 bases and J by 2 bases, with 18 bases left in between. Germline V CDR1 and CDR2: SEHNR, FQNEAQ (reference sequence). The CDR3 loop reads CASSTPPGGANTEAFF. DNA of the CDR3: TGTGCCAGCAGCACACCCCCCGGAGGGGCTAACACTGAAGCTTTCTTT.

The chain combines TRBV6-5 with TRBJ2-7, with 9 positions matching TRBD1. The CDR3 spans 15 residues. Germline-derived CDR1 and CDR2 are MNHEY and SVGAGI. Trimming took 6 bases from V and 0 from J; bases not matched to a gene: 6. The CDR3 bases are TGTGCCAGCAGACCTTGGACAGGGGACTCCTACGAGCAGTACTTC. Its translation: CASRPWTGDSYEQYF.

The chain carries TRBV5-1 and TRBJ2-7, with 11 bases that match TRBD1. The CDR3 is 16 residues long. Trimming cost V 0 bases and J 6 bases; bases outside gene matches: 8. Looked up from germline, CDR1 is SGHRS and CDR2 is YFSETQ. The CDR3: CASSLALGQGATEQYF. CDR3 nucleotide sequence: TGCGCCAGCAGCTTGGCCCTAGGACAGGGGGCGACCGAGCAGTACTTC. Using reference TRBV5-1 and TRBJ2-7 for the parts outside the CDR3, the full variable domain is KAGVTQTPRYLIKTRGQQVTLSCSPISGHRSVSWYQQTPGQGLQFLFEYFSETQRNKGNFPGRFSGRQFSNSRSEMNVSTLELGDSALYLCASSLALGQGATEQYFGPGTRLTVT.

This chain links TRBV28 with TRBJ1-4, with 8 bases fitting TRBD1. The germline V gene encodes CDR1 MDHEN and CDR2 SYDVKM. V was clipped by 2 bases and J by 8 bases; unmatched bases: 7. CDR3 length equals 15 residues. CDR3 sequence (DNA): TGTGCCAGCAGTTTAAGGACAGGGATAGGAGAAAAACTGTTTTTT. This gives the protein CASSLRTGIGEKLFF.

The V call is TRBV18, the J call TRBJ1-3, with a tentative D call TRBD1 (6 bases). Between the trimmed V and J ends, which lost 6 bases and 10 bases, there was a span of 13 bases. CDR1 and CDR2 (germline): KGHSH, LQKENI. This CDR3 contains 12 residues. This CDR3 is CASSADSGTIYF. In nucleotides, the CDR3 is TGTGCCAGCTCCGCGGACAGCGGAACCATATATTTT.

This chain joins TRBV19 and TRBJ1-4, with 8 bases matching TRBD1. The CDR3 sequence is 14 residues long. Germline CDR1 is LNHDA and CDR2 is SQIVND (reference sequence). The V segment lost 5 bases and the J segment 7 bases; nucleotides outside the gene matches: 6. The CDR3 reads CASSLTGAAEKLFF. The DNA of the CDR3 is TGTGCCAGTAGTCTGACAGGGGCTGCTGAAAAACTGTTTTTT.

The chain recombines TRBV30 with TRBJ1-5, with TRBD1 matching 8 bases. Germline loops: CDR1 GTSNPN, CDR2 SVGIG (reference sequence). This CDR3 has 16 amino acids. V dropped 0 bases and J dropped 6; count of bases not matched to a gene: 10. The chain's CDR3 is CAWSVPGTGTGQPQHF. The CDR3 DNA reads TGTGCCTGGAGTGTACCCGGGACAGGTACCGGTCAGCCCCAGCATTTT.

The V and J genes are TRBV6-5 and TRBJ1-1; no clear D gene. The CDR3 is 12 residues long. Looked up from germline, CDR1 is MNHEY and CDR2 is SVGAGI. V was trimmed by 7 bases and J by 6 bases, leaving 12 bases between them. The DNA for the CDR3 is TGTGCCAGCAATGGGAACGACGCTGAAGCTTTCTTT. Its translation is CASNGNDAEAFF.

The chain recombines TRBV7-6 with TRBJ1-4; a weak D match, TRBD1 (6 bases). Per the germline V gene, CDR1 is SGHVS and CDR2 is FNYEAQ. The CDR3 is made up of 15 amino acids. V gave up 2 bases and J gave up 3 bases, with 10 bases separating them. CDR3 nucleotide sequence: TGTGCCAGCAGCTTAACAGGGTTAGCTAATGAAAAACTGTTTTTT. Its translation is CASSLTGLANEKLFF.

The chain carries TRBV6-5 and TRBJ2-3, with 12 bases matching TRBD2. The J segment lost 5 bases and the V segment lost 8 bases, leaving 5 bases of the junction unmatched. This CDR3 has 14 residues. Germline V CDR1 and CDR2: MNHEY, SVGAGI. DNA for the CDR3: TGTGCCAGCGGACTAGCGGGGAAGGTAGATACGCAGTATTTT. Its protein is CASGLAGKVDTQYF.

The V call is TRBV5-1, the J call TRBJ1-3, with D unresolved. The CDR3 has 16 amino acids. V was clipped by 1 base and J by 0 bases, with 11 bases between them. Per germline, CDR1 SGHRS and CDR2 YFSETQ. CDR3 amino acids: CASSLSLGNSGNTIYF. The CDR3 DNA is TGCGCCAGCAGCTTGAGCCTGGGGAACTCTGGAAACACCATATATTTT.

The V gene is TRBV28, the J gene TRBJ1-1, with TRBD1 identical over 11 bases. CDR1 and CDR2 (germline): MDHEN, SYDVKM. Trimming cost V 3 bases and J 1 base; bases outside gene matches: 4. CDR3 length: 16 residues. For the CDR3, the DNA is TGTGCCAGCAGTTTGGGGACAGGGGGTAGGAACACTGAAGCTTTCTTT. Protein: CASSLGTGGRNTEAFF.

This clone came up a few times. The rearrangement links TRBV12-5 to TRBJ2-7, with D possibly called TRBD1 or TRBD2 (5 bases each). The CDR3 spans 14 residues. Germline CDR1 LGHNT, CDR2 FRNRAP. Trimming removed 6 bases from V and 3 bases from J, with 15 bases in between. In DNA form, the CDR3 reads TGTGCTAGTGGCGAAATGGGGGACGACTACGAGCAGTACTTC. Encoded protein: CASGEMGDDYEQYF.

The J gene is TRBJ1-1, the V gene TRBV30; TRBD1 might be the D (5 bases). CDR1 is GTSNPN and CDR2 is SVGIG in the germline V gene (reference sequence). This CDR3 contains 14 residues. V shed 1 base and J shed 3 bases, with 12 bases lying between them. The CDR3 protein is CAWSGDLGHTEAFF. The CDR3 DNA reads TGTGCCTGGAGTGGGGACCTCGGGCACACTGAAGCTTTCTTT. Full variable domain (outside the CDR3, taken from reference TRBV30 and TRBJ1-1): SQTIHQWPATLVQPVGSPLSLECTVEGTSNPNLYWYRQAAGRGLQLLFYSVGIGQISSEVPQNLSASRPQDRQFILSSKKLLLSDSGFYLCAWSGDLGHTEAFFGQGTRLTVV.